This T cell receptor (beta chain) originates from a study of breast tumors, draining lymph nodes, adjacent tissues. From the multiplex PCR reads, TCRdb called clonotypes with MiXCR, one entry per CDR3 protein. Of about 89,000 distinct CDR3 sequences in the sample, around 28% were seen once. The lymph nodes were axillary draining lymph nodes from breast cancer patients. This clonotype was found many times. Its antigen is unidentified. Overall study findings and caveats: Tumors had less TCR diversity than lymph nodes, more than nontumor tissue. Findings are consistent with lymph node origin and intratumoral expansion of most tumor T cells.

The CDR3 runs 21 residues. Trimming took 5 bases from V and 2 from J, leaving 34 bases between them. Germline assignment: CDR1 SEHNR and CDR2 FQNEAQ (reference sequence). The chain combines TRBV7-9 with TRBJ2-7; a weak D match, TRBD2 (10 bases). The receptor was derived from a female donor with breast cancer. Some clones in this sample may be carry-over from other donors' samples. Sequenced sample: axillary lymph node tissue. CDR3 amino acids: CASSPVPGQGPGLARTYEQYF. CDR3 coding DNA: TGTGCCAGCAGCCCTGTCCCGGGACAGGGACCGGGACTAGCGAGAACCTACGAGCAGTACTTC.